A single T cell receptor beta chain is shown here with its context. The data stem from a study of T cell responses to AZD1222 COVID-19 vaccine. This CDR3 spans 13 amino acids. The germline V and J ends were trimmed by 3 bases and 9 bases, with 13 bases remaining between them. The germline V gene encodes CDR1 MDHEN and CDR2 SYDVKM. The method was immunoSEQ multiplex PCR; TCRdb's version includes in-frame clones alone and lacks a portion of them. The sample lists approximately 120,000 clones, nearly 90% seen once, with more than 10% in the top ten. The sequencing used peripheral blood, collected on day 0 of MenACWY control vaccination. The V gene is TRBV28, the J gene TRBJ2-3; D call uncertain. This receptor was identified in an adult in good health. The CDR3 nucleotides read TGTGCCAGCAGTTTGCCGACAACATGGACGCAGTATTTT. Its translation is CASSLPTTWTQYF. Filled out from reference TRBV28 and TRBJ2-3, the complete variable domain reads DVKVTQSSRYLVKRTGEKVFLECVQDMDHENMFWYRQDPGLGLRLIYFSYDVKMKEKGDIPEGYSVSREKKERFSLILESASTNQTSMYLCASSLPTTWTQYFGPGTRLTVL.